This passage covers 4 T cell receptor beta chains from one sample sequenced in a study of blood T cell repertoires in COVID-19. Profiled with immunoSEQ multiplex PCR; TCRdb holds only in-frame clones, not every one. The data contain about 300,000 clones, approximately 84% of them singletons. Input material: PBMCs or T cells enriched from blood (not recorded which). The receptors here all came from a woman between 18 and 29 years old who had recovered from COVID-19.

CDR3: CASSVGQGATEAFF. In DNA form, the CDR3 reads TGTGCCAGCAGCGTCGGACAGGGGGCAACTGAAGCTTTCTTT. The rearrangement uses TRBV9 and TRBJ1-1, with 11 bases matching TRBD1. The V segment lost 2 bases and the J segment 5 bases; nucleotides outside the gene matches: 2. The CDR3 spans 14 residues. CDR1 SGDLS and CDR2 YYNGEE come from the germline V gene.

Written as DNA, the CDR3 is TGTGCCAGTAGTAAGACAGCTAATGAAAAACTGTTTTTT. Amino acid sequence: CASSKTANEKLFF. The rearrangement joins TRBV19 to TRBJ1-4, with a weak D call TRBD1 (5 bases). The ends were cut back, 4 bases at V and 3 bases at J, with 6 bases in the middle. Germline V CDR1 and CDR2: LNHDA, SQIVND (reference sequence). The CDR3 contains 13 residues.

V is TRBV7-2 and J is TRBJ1-2; no reliable D call. V dropped 5 bases and J dropped 5 bases, with 9 bases sitting between them. The CDR3 runs to 12 residues. Germline V CDR1 and CDR2: SGHTA, FQGNSA. CDR3 amino acids: CASSPSGYGYTF. The CDR3 DNA sequence: TGTGCCAGCAGCCCATCAGGTTATGGCTACACCTTC.

CDR3 coding DNA: TGTGCCTGGAATTCCGGGCAGGGACACCAGCCCCAGCATTTT. Translating gives CAWNSGQGHQPQHF. The chain couples TRBV30 to TRBJ1-5; D is possibly TRBD1 (6 bases). The CDR3 covers 14 residues. Per germline, CDR1 GTSNPN and CDR2 SVGIG (reference sequence). Trimming left V 4 bases short and J 7 bases short, with 17 bases between.